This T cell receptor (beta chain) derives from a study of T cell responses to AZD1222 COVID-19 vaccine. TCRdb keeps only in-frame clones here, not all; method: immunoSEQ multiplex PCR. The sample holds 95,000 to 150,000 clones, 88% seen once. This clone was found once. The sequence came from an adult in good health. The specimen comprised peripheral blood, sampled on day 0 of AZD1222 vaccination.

The CDR3: CASRATGGRNQPQHF. As DNA, the CDR3 is TGTGCCAGTAGGGCGACAGGGGGAAGAAATCAGCCCCAGCATTTT. The V call is TRBV19, the J call TRBJ1-5; 9 nucleotides align to TRBD1. V shed 6 bases and J 4 bases; nucleotides not matched to a gene: 7. The germline V gene has CDR1 LNHDA and CDR2 SQIVND (reference sequence). CDR3 length equals 15 residues.